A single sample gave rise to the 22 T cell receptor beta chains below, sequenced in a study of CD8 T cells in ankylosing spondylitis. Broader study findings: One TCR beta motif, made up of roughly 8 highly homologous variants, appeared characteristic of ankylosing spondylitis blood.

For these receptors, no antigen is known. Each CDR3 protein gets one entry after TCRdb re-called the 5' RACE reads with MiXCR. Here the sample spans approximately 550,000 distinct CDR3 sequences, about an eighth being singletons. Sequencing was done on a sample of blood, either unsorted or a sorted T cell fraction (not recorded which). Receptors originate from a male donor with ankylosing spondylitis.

This chain's CDR3 is CSALRGRAVETQYF. DNA of the CDR3: TGCAGTGCCCTAAGGGGGCGGGCAGTAGAGACCCAGTACTTC. The chain has TRBV20-1 and TRBJ2-5; TRBD1 matches 7 bases. Germline CDR1 DFQATT, CDR2 SNEGSKA (reference sequence). This CDR3 comprises 14 residues. Trimming at V came to 6 bases and at J to 4 bases, leaving 11 bases not matched to a gene.

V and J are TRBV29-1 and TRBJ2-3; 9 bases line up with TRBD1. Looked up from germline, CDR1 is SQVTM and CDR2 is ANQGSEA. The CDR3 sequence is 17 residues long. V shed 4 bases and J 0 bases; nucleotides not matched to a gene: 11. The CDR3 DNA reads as TGCAGCGTTGTGGGACCCGGACAGGGGTGGAGCACAGATACGCAGTATTTT. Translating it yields CSVVGPGQGWSTDTQYF.

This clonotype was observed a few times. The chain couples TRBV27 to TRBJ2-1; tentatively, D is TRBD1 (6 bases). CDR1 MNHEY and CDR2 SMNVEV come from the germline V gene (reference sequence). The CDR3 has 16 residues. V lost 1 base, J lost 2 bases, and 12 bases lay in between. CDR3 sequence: CASSLYREGTYNEQFF. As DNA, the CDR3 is TGTGCCAGCAGTTTATACAGGGAAGGTACCTACAATGAGCAGTTCTTC.

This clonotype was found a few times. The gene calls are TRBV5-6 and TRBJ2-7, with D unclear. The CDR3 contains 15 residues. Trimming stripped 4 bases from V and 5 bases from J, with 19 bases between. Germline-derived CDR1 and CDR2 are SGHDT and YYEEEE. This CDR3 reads CASSQPSDGLDEQYF. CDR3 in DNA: TGTGCCAGCAGCCAGCCCTCCGATGGGTTGGACGAGCAGTACTTC.

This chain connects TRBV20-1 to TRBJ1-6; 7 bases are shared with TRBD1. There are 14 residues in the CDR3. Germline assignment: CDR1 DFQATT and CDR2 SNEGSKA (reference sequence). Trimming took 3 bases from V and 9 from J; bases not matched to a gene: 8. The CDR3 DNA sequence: TGCAGTGCTAGGCCCGGGACAGAACGTTCACCCCTCCACTTT. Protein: CSARPGTERSPLHF.

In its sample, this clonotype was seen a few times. Here the CDR3 DNA reads TGTGCCAGTAGTATAGCAGCGATCCCGGGGAATGAGCAGTTCTTC. It encodes CASSIAAIPGNEQFF. This chain links TRBV19 with TRBJ2-1; D is perhaps TRBD2 (5 bases). The CDR3 is 15 residues long. The ends were cut back, 1 base at V and 7 bases at J, with 14 bases in the middle. CDR1 is LNHDA and CDR2 is SQIVND in the germline V gene (reference sequence).

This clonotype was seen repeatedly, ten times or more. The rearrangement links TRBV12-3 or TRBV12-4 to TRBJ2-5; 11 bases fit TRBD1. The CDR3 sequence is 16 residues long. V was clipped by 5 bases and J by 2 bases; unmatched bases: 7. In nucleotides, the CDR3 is TGTGCCAGCAGTGGGACAGGGGGTGACGCACAAGAGACCCAGTACTTC. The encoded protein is CASSGTGGDAQETQYF.

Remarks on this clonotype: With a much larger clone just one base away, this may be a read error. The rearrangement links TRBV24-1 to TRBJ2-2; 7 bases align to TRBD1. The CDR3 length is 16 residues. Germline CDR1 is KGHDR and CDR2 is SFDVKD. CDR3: CATSDLRDSNTGELLF. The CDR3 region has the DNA TGTGCCACCAGTGATTTGAGGGACAGTAACACCGGGGAGCTGCTTTTT.

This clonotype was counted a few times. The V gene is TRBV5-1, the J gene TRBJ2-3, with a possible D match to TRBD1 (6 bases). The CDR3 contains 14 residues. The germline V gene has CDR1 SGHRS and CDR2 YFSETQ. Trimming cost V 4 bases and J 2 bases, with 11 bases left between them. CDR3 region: CASSQGHPTDTQYF. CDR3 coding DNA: TGCGCCAGCAGCCAGGGACATCCCACAGATACGCAGTATTTT.

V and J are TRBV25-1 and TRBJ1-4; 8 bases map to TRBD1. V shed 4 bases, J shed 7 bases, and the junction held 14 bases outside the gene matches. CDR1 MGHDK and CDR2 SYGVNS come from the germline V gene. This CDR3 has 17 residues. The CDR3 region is CASSVPPEGTGLEKLFF. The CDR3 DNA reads TGTGCCAGCAGTGTTCCTCCGGAAGGGACAGGTCTTGAAAAACTGTTTTTT.

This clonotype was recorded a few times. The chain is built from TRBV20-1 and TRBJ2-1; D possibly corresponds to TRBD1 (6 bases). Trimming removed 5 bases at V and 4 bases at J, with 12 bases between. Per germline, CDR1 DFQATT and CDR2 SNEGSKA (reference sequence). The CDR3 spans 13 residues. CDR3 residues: CSARRTAYNEQFF. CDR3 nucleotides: TGCAGTGCTCGACGGACAGCGTACAATGAGCAGTTCTTC.

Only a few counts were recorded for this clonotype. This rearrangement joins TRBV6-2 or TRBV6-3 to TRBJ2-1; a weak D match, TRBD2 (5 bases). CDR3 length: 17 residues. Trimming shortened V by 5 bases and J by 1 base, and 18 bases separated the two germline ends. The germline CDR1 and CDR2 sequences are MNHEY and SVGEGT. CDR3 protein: CASSPLRTGKSYNEQFF. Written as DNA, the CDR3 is TGTGCCAGCAGTCCACTTCGGACGGGGAAGTCCTACAATGAGCAGTTCTTC.

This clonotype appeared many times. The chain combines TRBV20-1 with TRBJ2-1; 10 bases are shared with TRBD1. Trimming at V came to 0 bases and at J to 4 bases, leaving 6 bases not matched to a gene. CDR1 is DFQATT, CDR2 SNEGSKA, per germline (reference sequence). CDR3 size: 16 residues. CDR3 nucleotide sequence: TGCAGTGCTAGAGATCTTTCGGGACAGGGGTACAATGAGCAGTTCTTC. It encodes CSARDLSGQGYNEQFF.

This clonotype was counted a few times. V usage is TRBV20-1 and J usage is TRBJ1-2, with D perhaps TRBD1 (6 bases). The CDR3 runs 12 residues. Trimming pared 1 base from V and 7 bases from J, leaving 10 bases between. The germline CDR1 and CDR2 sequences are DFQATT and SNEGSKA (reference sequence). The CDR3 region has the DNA TGCAGTGCTAGAGTCGGGGGCTTTGGCTACACCTTC. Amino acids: CSARVGGFGYTF.

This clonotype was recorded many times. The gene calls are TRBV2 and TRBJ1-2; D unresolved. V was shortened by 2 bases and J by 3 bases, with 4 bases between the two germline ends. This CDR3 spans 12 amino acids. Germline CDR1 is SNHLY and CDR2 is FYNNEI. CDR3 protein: CASSETDYGYTF. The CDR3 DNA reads TGTGCCAGCAGTGAAACCGACTATGGCTACACCTTC.

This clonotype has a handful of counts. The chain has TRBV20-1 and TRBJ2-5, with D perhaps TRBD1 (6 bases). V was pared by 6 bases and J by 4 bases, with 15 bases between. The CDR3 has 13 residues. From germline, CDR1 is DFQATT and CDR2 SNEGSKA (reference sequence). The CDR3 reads CSALGHWGETQYF. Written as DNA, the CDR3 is TGCAGTGCCTTGGGACACTGGGGAGAGACCCAGTACTTC.

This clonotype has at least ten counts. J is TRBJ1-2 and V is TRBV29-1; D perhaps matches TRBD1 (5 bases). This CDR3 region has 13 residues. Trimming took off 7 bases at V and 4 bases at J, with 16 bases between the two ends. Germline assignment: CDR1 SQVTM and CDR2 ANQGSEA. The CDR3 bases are TGCAGCGCCCGGGACGGATATCTCTATGGCTACACCTTC. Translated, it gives CSARDGYLYGYTF.

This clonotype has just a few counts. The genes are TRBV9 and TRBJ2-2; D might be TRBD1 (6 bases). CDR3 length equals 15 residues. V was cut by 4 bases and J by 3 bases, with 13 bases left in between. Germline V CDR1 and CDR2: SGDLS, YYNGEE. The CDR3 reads CASSSADRYTGELFF. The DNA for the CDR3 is TGTGCCAGCAGCTCTGCGGACAGATACACCGGGGAGCTGTTTTTT.

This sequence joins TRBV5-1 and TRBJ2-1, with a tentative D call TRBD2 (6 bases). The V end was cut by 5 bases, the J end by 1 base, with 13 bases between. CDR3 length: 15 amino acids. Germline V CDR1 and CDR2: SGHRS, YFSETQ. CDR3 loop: CASRLAEISYNEQFF. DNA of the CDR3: TGCGCCAGCAGATTAGCGGAGATTTCCTACAATGAGCAGTTCTTC.

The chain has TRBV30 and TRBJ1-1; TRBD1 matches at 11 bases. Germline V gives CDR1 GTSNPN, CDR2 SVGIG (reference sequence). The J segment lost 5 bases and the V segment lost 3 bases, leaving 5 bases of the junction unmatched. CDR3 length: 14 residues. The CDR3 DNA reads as TGTGCCTGGAGGGGACAGGGGGAAGGGACTGAAGCTTTCTTT. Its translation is CAWRGQGEGTEAFF.

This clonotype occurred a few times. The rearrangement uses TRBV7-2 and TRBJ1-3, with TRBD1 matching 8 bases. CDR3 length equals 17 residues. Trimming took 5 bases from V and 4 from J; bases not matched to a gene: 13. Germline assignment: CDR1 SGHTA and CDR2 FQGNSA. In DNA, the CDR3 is TGTGCCAGCAGCCCTCTCCGGACAGGGCCGACCGGAAACACCATATATTTT. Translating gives CASSPLRTGPTGNTIYF.

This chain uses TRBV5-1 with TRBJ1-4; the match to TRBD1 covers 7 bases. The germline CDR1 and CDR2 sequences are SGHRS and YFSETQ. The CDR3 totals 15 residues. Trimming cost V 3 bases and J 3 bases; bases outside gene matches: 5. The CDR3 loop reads CASSSDRVSNEKLFF. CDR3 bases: TGCGCCAGCAGCTCCGACAGGGTATCTAATGAAAAACTGTTTTTT. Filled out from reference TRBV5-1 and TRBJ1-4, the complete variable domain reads KAGVTQTPRYLIKTRGQQVTLSCSPISGHRSVSWYQQTPGQGLQFLFEYFSETQRNKGNFPGRFSGRQFSNSRSEMNVSTLELGDSALYLCASSSDRVSNEKLFFGSGTQLSVL.